Below, 3 T cell receptor beta chains from the same sample are listed, as sequenced in a study of shared clonotypes between healthy human individuals. Sequencing used immunoSEQ multiplex PCR; TCRdb keeps in-frame clones, though not all of them. The table has 2,100,000 or so clones, more than 90% seen once; the top ten hold approximately 0.13%. Sequenced: naive CD4+ T cells sorted from blood. This sample's subset: CD45RA+ positively selected. The receptors shown here come from a young man in good health.

The chain links TRBV11-2 to TRBJ1-4; possibly TRBD1 for D (6 bases). V lost 6 bases and J 10 bases, leaving 9 bases between the germline ends. The CDR3 loop spans 11 amino acids. Per the germline V gene, CDR1 is SGHAT and CDR2 is FQNNGV. The CDR3 DNA follows: TGTGCCAGCAGTCAACAGGGAAAACTGTTTTTT. It translates to CASSQQGKLFF. The full variable domain, with the rest looked up from reference TRBV11-2 and TRBJ1-4, is EAGVAQSPRYKIIEKRQSVAFWCNPISGHATLYWYQQILGQGPKLLIQFQNNGVVDDSQLPKDRFSAERLKGVDSTLKIQPAKLEDSAVYLCASSQQGKLFFGSGTQLSVL.

This sequence joins TRBV30 and TRBJ1-5; TRBD1 might be the D (5 bases). Germline CDR1 GTSNPN, CDR2 SVGIG (reference sequence). The CDR3 sequence is 13 residues long. Trimming removed 4 bases from V and 3 bases from J, with 10 bases in between. CDR3 sequence reads: CAWTRDPNQPQHF. CDR3 nucleotides: TGTGCCTGGACAAGGGACCCCAATCAGCCCCAGCATTTT.

Details on this clone: The same CDR3 arises from other DNA sequences in this sample as well. J is TRBJ1-4 and V is TRBV5-1, with a weak D call TRBD1 (6 bases). This CDR3 is 14 amino acids long. Germline CDR1 and CDR2: SGHRS and YFSETQ. Trimming removed 2 bases from V and 5 bases from J, with 10 bases in between. This CDR3 reads CASSLGGENEKLFF. CDR3 nucleotides: TGCGCCAGCAGCTTAGGGGGTGAGAATGAAAAACTGTTTTTT.